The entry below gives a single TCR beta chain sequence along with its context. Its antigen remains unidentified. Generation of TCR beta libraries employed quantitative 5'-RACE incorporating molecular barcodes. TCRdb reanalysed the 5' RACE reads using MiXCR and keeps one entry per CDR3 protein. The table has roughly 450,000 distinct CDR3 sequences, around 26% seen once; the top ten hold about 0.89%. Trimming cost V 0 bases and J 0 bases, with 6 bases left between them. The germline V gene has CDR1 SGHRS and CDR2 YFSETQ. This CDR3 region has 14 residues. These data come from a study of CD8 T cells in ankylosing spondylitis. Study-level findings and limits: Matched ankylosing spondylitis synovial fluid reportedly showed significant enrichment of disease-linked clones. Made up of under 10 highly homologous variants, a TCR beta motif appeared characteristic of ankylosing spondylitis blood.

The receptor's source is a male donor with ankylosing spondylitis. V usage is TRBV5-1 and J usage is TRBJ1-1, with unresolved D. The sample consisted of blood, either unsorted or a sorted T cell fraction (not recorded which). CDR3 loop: CASSLDAVNTEAFF. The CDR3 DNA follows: TGCGCCAGCAGCTTGGACGCCGTGAACACTGAAGCTTTCTTT. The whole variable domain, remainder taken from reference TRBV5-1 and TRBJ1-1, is KAGVTQTPRYLIKTRGQQVTLSCSPISGHRSVSWYQQTPGQGLQFLFEYFSETQRNKGNFPGRFSGRQFSNSRSEMNVSTLELGDSALYLCASSLDAVNTEAFFGQGTRLTVV.